This T cell receptor (beta chain) is from a study of cytomegalovirus exposure and HLA in healthy donors. Overall study findings and caveats: Despite most TCR sequences being rare, some public TCRs occurred in many donors.

Trimming took 1 base from V and 2 from J, leaving 15 bases between them. The CDR3 is 16 residues long. CDR1 SNHLY and CDR2 FYNNEI come from the germline V gene. As to this clone: What it recognizes is unknown.

Here immunoSEQ multiplex PCR was the method, and the copy in TCRdb shows in-frame clones only, minus some. The data hold around 150,000 clones, with approximately 90% observed a single time. Sequencing was done on a sample of PBMCs. The clonotype was recovered from a man aged 18 to 30 in good health and CMV-seronegative. The chain is built from TRBV2 and TRBJ2-7; possible D gene TRBD1, 5 bases. The CDR3 region is CASSEVRTLTTYEQYF. CDR3 sequence (DNA): TGTGCCAGCAGTGAAGTTAGGACACTGACCACCTACGAGCAGTACTTC.